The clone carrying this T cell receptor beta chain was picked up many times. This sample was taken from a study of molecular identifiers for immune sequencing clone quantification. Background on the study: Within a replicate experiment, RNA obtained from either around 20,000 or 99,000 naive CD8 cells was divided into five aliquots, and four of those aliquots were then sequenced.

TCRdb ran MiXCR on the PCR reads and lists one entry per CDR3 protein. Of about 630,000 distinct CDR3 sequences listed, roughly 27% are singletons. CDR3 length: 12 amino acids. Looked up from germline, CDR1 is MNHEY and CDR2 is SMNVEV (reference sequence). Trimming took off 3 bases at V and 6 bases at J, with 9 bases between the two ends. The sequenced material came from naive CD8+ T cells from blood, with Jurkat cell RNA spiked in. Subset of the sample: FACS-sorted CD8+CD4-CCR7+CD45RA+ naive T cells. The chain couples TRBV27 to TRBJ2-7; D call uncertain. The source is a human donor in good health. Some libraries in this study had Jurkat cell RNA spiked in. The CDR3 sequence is CASSFGWGEQYF. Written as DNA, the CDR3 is TGTGCCAGCAGTTTTGGGTGGGGCGAGCAGTACTTC.